The 22 T cell receptor beta chains in this list originate from one sample, sequenced in a study of T cells after yellow fever vaccination. MiXCR, run by TCRdb on the 5' RACE reads, gives a single entry per CDR3 protein. The data contain 68,000 or so distinct CDR3 sequences, over 6.5% of them singletons. The sequences come from CD8+ T cells sorted from PBMCs, collected roughly 45 days after the first yellow fever vaccination. The receptors were gathered from a man between 18 and 29 years old who received the YFV17D yellow fever vaccine.

The chain combines TRBV7-6 with TRBJ2-5; D is ambiguous. The CDR3 is 12 residues long. Trimming stripped 4 bases from V and 2 bases from J, with 5 bases between. Germline V gene lookup returns CDR1 SGHVS and CDR2 FNYEAQ. The DNA for the CDR3 is TGTGCCAGCAGCTCCAGACAAGAGACCCAGTACTTC. Encoded protein: CASSSRQETQYF.

This clonotype was recorded at least ten times. The V gene is TRBV7-3, the J gene TRBJ2-3; no firm D call. V lost 5 bases, J lost 2 bases, and 8 bases lay in between. The CDR3 totals 13 residues. The germline gives CDR1 SGHTA, CDR2 FQGTGA. CDR3 nucleotides: TGTGCCAGCAGCCTTTTAAACACAGATACGCAGTATTTT. It codes for CASSLLNTDTQYF. Full variable domain (missing parts from reference TRBV7-3 and TRBJ2-3): GAGVSQTPSNKVTEKGKYVELRCDPISGHTALYWYRQSLGQGPEFLIYFQGTGAADDSGLPNDRFFAVRPEGSVSTLKIQRTERGDSAVYLCASSLLNTDTQYFGPGTRLTVL.

Many counts were recorded for this clonotype. The rearrangement links TRBV4-3 to TRBJ2-5, with TRBD1 matching 7 bases. Germline V gene data show CDR1 as LGHNA and CDR2 as YSLEER. Losses at the gene ends were 4 bases for V and 4 bases for J; bases not matched to a gene: 6. This CDR3 is built from 14 residues. This chain's CDR3 is CASSLDRELETQYF. CDR3 coding DNA: TGCGCCAGCAGCCTTGACAGGGAATTAGAGACCCAGTACTTC.

The sample holds many counts of this clonotype. The chain carries TRBV24-1 and TRBJ2-2; D not resolved. Germline lookup yields CDR1 KGHDR and CDR2 SFDVKD. The CDR3 runs to 13 residues. Between the trimmed V and J ends, which lost 7 bases and 0 bases, there was a span of 5 bases. CDR3 sequence reads: CATRETNTGELFF. As DNA, the CDR3 is TGTGCCACCAGAGAGACGAACACCGGGGAGCTGTTTTTT.

Ten or more counts support this clonotype. The chain is built from TRBV4-3 and TRBJ2-5, with D unclear. The germline V gene encodes CDR1 LGHNA and CDR2 YSLEER. This CDR3 has 15 amino acids. V was trimmed by 0 bases and J by 3 bases, leaving 11 bases between them. This chain's CDR3 is CASSQDFGRKETQYF. The CDR3 coding sequence is TGCGCCAGCAGCCAAGATTTCGGCAGGAAAGAGACCCAGTACTTC.

This chain joins TRBV4-2 and TRBJ2-7; 9 bases align to TRBD2. This CDR3 has 15 residues. The V gene end was trimmed by 1 base and the J gene end by 5 bases; junction bases not matched to a gene: 6. Germline V gene lookup returns CDR1 LGHNA and CDR2 YNFKEQ. The CDR3 DNA sequence: TGTGCCAGCAGCCAAGGTGGGACTAGCATGCACGAGCAGTACTTC. Its translation is CASSQGGTSMHEQYF.

This clonotype was counted ten times or more. The genes are TRBV9 and TRBJ2-7; a possible D gene is TRBD1 (6 bases). Germline CDR1 reads SGDLS; CDR2 reads YYNGEE. Trimming removed 3 bases at V and 2 bases at J, with 12 bases between. This CDR3 has 14 amino acids. The CDR3 DNA sequence: TGTGCCAGCAGCGAGGGGGACGGTACCTACGAGCAGTACTTC. Its protein is CASSEGDGTYEQYF.

Many counts were recorded for this clonotype. The chain is built from TRBV6-1 and TRBJ2-7; D gene ambiguous. The CDR3 is made up of 13 amino acids. V gave up 4 bases and J gave up 4 bases, with 11 bases separating them. CDR1 is MNHNS and CDR2 is SASEGT in the germline V gene. DNA for the CDR3: TGTGCCAGCAGTGGCAGGTTGGGGTACGAGCAGTACGTC. As protein: CASSGRLGYEQYV.

This clonotype was observed many times. The CDR3 DNA sequence: TGTGCCAGCAGCTTAGGACTAGCGGGGGGGATCGAGACCCAGTACTTC. Translating gives CASSLGLAGGIETQYF. This chain connects TRBV7-2 to TRBJ2-5; the match to TRBD2 covers 14 bases. V shed 1 base, J shed 5 bases, and the junction held 3 bases outside the gene matches. The CDR3 is made up of 16 amino acids. Germline CDR1 is SGHTA and CDR2 is FQGNSA. Full variable domain (rest looked up from reference TRBV7-2 and TRBJ2-5): GAGVSQSPSNKVTEKGKDVELRCDPISGHTALYWYRQSLGQGLEFLIYFQGNSAPDKSGLPSDRFSAERTGGSVSTLTIQRTQQEDSAVYLCASSLGLAGGIETQYFGPGTRLLVL.

The CDR3 loop reads CASSILQGAAQPQHF. The CDR3 nucleotides are TGTGCCAGTAGTATCCTACAGGGGGCGGCTCAGCCCCAGCATTTT. V gene TRBV19 combines with J gene TRBJ1-5, with 9 bases identical to TRBD1. Germline CDR1 reads LNHDA; CDR2 reads SQIVND (reference sequence). Trimming cost V 3 bases and J 6 bases; bases outside gene matches: 6. The CDR3 totals 15 residues.

This clonotype was observed many times. The chain links TRBV24-1 to TRBJ1-5; D perhaps matches TRBD1 (6 bases). V lost 9 bases and J 4 bases, leaving 15 bases between the germline ends. This CDR3 comprises 14 residues. CDR1 and CDR2 from the germline V gene are KGHDR and SFDVKD. CDR3 residues: CATSRRGANQPQHF. The CDR3 coding sequence is TGTGCCACCTCCCGAAGGGGGGCGAATCAGCCCCAGCATTTT.

V usage is TRBV4-1 and J usage is TRBJ2-3, with D perhaps TRBD2 (7 bases). V lost 5 bases to trimming and J lost 5 bases, with 20 bases between them. Germline V gives CDR1 MGHRA, CDR2 YSYEKL. The CDR3 length is 16 residues. The CDR3 reads CASSGVGGGAGDTQYF. In nucleotides, the CDR3 is TGCGCCAGCAGCGGTGTAGGGGGGGGGGCTGGAGATACGCAGTATTTT.

This clonotype has at least ten counts. The chain recombines TRBV9 with TRBJ2-3, with 7 bases matching TRBD1. The CDR3 runs 14 residues. Germline V gene data show CDR1 as SGDLS and CDR2 as YYNGEE. After removal of 4 bases from V and 0 bases from J, the junction contained 2 bases not matched to a gene. The CDR3 is CASSPDRSTDTQYF. CDR3 bases: TGTGCCAGCAGCCCGGACAGGAGCACAGATACGCAGTATTTT.

The chain recombines TRBV29-1 with TRBJ1-1; no reliable D call. Germline-derived CDR1 and CDR2 are SQVTM and ANQGSEA. Trimming took off 4 bases at V and 5 bases at J, with 11 bases between the two ends. The CDR3 runs 12 residues. The DNA of the CDR3 is TGCAGCGTTGCCTCATCTGAAACTGAAGCTTTCTTT. Residues: CSVASSETEAFF.

This clonotype has at least ten counts. V gene TRBV4-3 combines with J gene TRBJ1-1, with D unresolved. CDR3 length: 15 amino acids. Germline loops: CDR1 LGHNA, CDR2 YSLEER. The germline V and J ends were trimmed by 4 bases and 4 bases, with 16 bases remaining between them. The CDR3 region is CASSLRPELGTEAFF. CDR3 bases: TGCGCCAGCAGCCTTCGACCGGAGCTGGGCACTGAAGCTTTCTTT.

This clonotype was seen a few times. The chain joins TRBV12-3 or TRBV12-4 to TRBJ2-3; TRBD2 is a possible D gene (5 bases). V lost 7 bases and J 4 bases, leaving 18 bases between the germline ends. The CDR3 loop spans 15 amino acids. The CDR3 region has the DNA TGTGCCAGCAACCCGAGGGCCGAGGTCGCAGATACGCAGTATTTT. Translation: CASNPRAEVADTQYF.

This clonotype came up many times. The chain has TRBV7-9 and TRBJ2-4, with D possibly TRBD2 on 5 matching bases. With 9 bases removed from V and 0 bases from J, the gap between germline ends came to 9 bases. CDR3 length: 13 amino acids. CDR1 and CDR2 (germline): SEHNR, FQNEAQ (reference sequence). The DNA for the CDR3 is TGTGCCAGATACCGGGGAGCCAAAAACATTCAGTACTTC. This sequence encodes CARYRGAKNIQYF.

The genes are TRBV12-3 or TRBV12-4 and TRBJ2-7; no clear D gene. Deletions cut 6 bases from V and 2 bases from J, with 14 bases between. CDR3 size: 14 residues. CDR3 nucleotides: TGTGCCAGCAGCCCCGCACTTATGACCTACGAGCAGTACTTC. Translated: CASSPALMTYEQYF.

This clonotype was recorded at least ten times. This sequence joins TRBV7-3 and TRBJ2-2; D uncertain. CDR1 is SGHTA, CDR2 FQGTGA, per germline. This CDR3 is 13 amino acids long. V lost 1 base and J 3 bases, leaving 3 bases between the germline ends. The CDR3: CASSLMDTGELFF. In DNA, the CDR3 is TGTGCCAGCAGCTTAATGGACACCGGGGAGCTGTTTTTT. Complete variable domain (other parts from reference TRBV7-3 and TRBJ2-2): GAGVSQTPSNKVTEKGKYVELRCDPISGHTALYWYRQSLGQGPEFLIYFQGTGAADDSGLPNDRFFAVRPEGSVSTLKIQRTERGDSAVYLCASSLMDTGELFFGEGSRLTVL.

This clonotype was picked up a small number of times. This rearrangement joins TRBV27 to TRBJ2-3; D is undetermined. This CDR3 has 15 residues. CDR1 and CDR2 from the germline V gene are MNHEY and SMNVEV (reference sequence). The V end lost 5 bases, the J end lost 0 bases, and 12 bases lay between the germline ends. The CDR3 DNA follows: TGTGCCAGCAGTCCGGACGGTGCTAGCACAGATACGCAGTATTTT. Protein sequence: CASSPDGASTDTQYF.

This clonotype was detected only a few times. The rearrangement links TRBV7-8 to TRBJ1-4, with unresolved D. This CDR3 spans 14 amino acids. V lost 2 bases and J 4 bases, leaving 8 bases between the germline ends. Germline values: CDR1 SGHVS, CDR2 FQNEAQ. CDR3 in amino acids: CASSLYSYNEKLFF. CDR3 DNA sequence: TGTGCCAGCAGCTTATACAGCTATAATGAAAAACTGTTTTTT.

This clonotype was counted between two and nine times. The chain is built from TRBV7-8 and TRBJ2-5; D gene uncertain. Germline-derived CDR1 and CDR2 are SGHVS and FQNEAQ. The V and J ends lost 8 bases and 0 bases respectively, with 10 bases between them. This CDR3 comprises 13 residues. The DNA of the CDR3 is TGTGCCAGCGCCGACGGACACCAAGAGACCCAGTACTTC. As protein: CASADGHQETQYF. The full variable domain, its missing parts supplied by reference TRBV7-8 and TRBJ2-5, is GAGVSQSPRYKVAKRGQDVALRCDPISGHVSLFWYQQALGQGPEFLTYFQNEAQLDKSGLPSDRFFAERPEGSVSTLKIQRTQQEDSAVYLCASADGHQETQYFGPGTRLLVL.